The source of this TCR beta chain is a study of cytomegalovirus exposure and HLA in healthy donors. Study-wide context: Within an early data release were tens of millions of unique TCRs drawn from HLA-typed donors. The Caucasian-associated ancestry cluster contained around four fifths of the approximately 430 genotyped donors. Study-wide results and limits: A later analysis reportedly found fewer N-insertions in an Asian-associated ancestry cluster than the approximately 700-donor mean.

The study ran its PCR with 60 Vbeta and 13 Jbeta primers. Sequencing used immunoSEQ multiplex PCR; TCRdb keeps in-frame clones, though not all of them. This table has around 100,000 clones, around a tenth appearing once. Concerning this clone itself: What it binds is unknown.

The sequencing sample was made of PBMCs. The receptor comes from a man in his forties in good health and CMV-seropositive.

The DNA of the CDR3 is TGTGCTAGTGGTTTGGAACGGGGTGGGTACGAGCAGTACTTC. Its protein is CASGLERGGYEQYF. The V and J genes are TRBV12-5 and TRBJ2-7; maybe TRBD2 (5 bases). Deletions cut 1 base from V and 4 bases from J, with 11 bases between. Germline CDR1 is LGHNT and CDR2 is FRNRAP. There are 14 residues in the CDR3.